This T cell receptor (beta chain) appears in the sequencing data of a study of T cell responses to AZD1222 COVID-19 vaccine. Measured with immunoSEQ multiplex PCR; TCRdb has only the in-frame clones, and not every one. The table has over 95,000 clones, roughly 88% seen once; the top ten hold roughly 6.7%. With respect to this clone: Its target is not known.

The CDR3 covers 13 residues. V lost 5 bases, J lost 0 bases, and 7 bases lay in between. Germline CDR1 and CDR2: SEHNR and FQNEAQ (reference sequence). Regarding the study as a whole: Dominant CD4 TCR responses targeted spike regions 160-218 and 743-854. Just a handful of AZD1222 recipients tested seropositive at baseline. Females made up more of the donors, who were largely white British, and clonal diversity may have come out too low.

The material sequenced was peripheral blood, taken 28 days after the second AZD1222 dose. This TCR came from an adult who received the AZD1222 COVID-19 vaccine. This rearrangement joins TRBV7-9 to TRBJ1-1; D unresolved. CDR3 amino acids: CASSPTVNTEAFF. CDR3 DNA: TGTGCCAGCAGCCCGACGGTGAACACTGAAGCTTTCTTT.